The rows below give T cell receptor beta chains drawn from one sample of a study of cytomegalovirus exposure and HLA in healthy donors. TCRdb keeps only in-frame clones here, not all; method: immunoSEQ multiplex PCR. Of over 60,000 clones in the sample, around 76% are singletons; the top ten hold more than 2.5%. The sample was PBMCs. The receptor set was obtained from a man aged 18 to 29 in good health and CMV-seronegative. CDR3s include the opening cysteine and the closing phenylalanine or tryptophan. A D gene is named only where the DNA matches it firmly. Expanded clones get a size class; other rows say once, few or many, or leave the size out.

clone_size j_call d_call v_call cdr3_aa cdr3_nt
. TRBJ2-7 TRBD1 TRBV19 CASSPGQGPYEQYF TGTGCCAGTAGTCCGGGACAGGGCCCCTACGAGCAGTACTTC
. TRBJ2-3 . TRBV18 CASSPPLANPTDTQYF TGTGCCAGCTCACCACCCCTGGCAAACCCTACAGATACGCAGTATTTT
. TRBJ1-5 TRBD1 TRBV27 CASSFGQANQPQHF TGTGCCAGCAGTTTTGGACAGGCGAATCAGCCCCAGCATTTT
. TRBJ2-2 TRBD2 TRBV19 CASKWGGTGELFF TGTGCCAGTAAATGGGGGGGCACCGGGGAGCTGTTTTTT
. TRBJ1-5 . TRBV30 CAWSVQGRYQPQHF TGTGCCTGGAGTGTACAGGGAAGGTACCAGCCCCAGCATTTT
. TRBJ2-4 . TRBV4-1 CASSQVGVLVGIQYF TGCGCCAGCAGCCAAGTCGGGGTCCTGGTGGGCATTCAGTACTTC
. TRBJ1-6 . TRBV9 CASSVEGVNAYNSPLHF TGTGCCAGCAGCGTAGAAGGGGTTAACGCTTATAATTCACCCCTCCACTTT
. TRBJ1-1 TRBD1 TRBV19 CASSGWTGGVTEAFF TGTGCCAGTAGTGGATGGACAGGGGGCGTGACTGAAGCTTTCTTT
. TRBJ2-1 TRBD2 TRBV9 CASSVEAGGPQFF TGTGCCAGCAGCGTAGAAGCGGGGGGGCCTCAGTTCTTC
. TRBJ1-1 . TRBV7-9 CASSLGDKFNTEAFF TGTGCCAGCAGCCTAGGGGACAAATTTAACACTGAAGCTTTCTTT
. TRBJ2-3 . TRBV28 CASSLRGSGGARGDTQYF TGTGCCAGCAGTTTGCGCGGCTCGGGTGGGGCTCGTGGAGATACGCAGTATTTT
once TRBJ2-1 TRBD2 TRBV6-1 CASSEVRLAGRNEQFF TGTGCCAGCAGTGAAGTCCGACTAGCGGGGCGGAATGAGCAGTTCTTC
. TRBJ1-3 . TRBV11-3 CASSLDGQSSGNTIYF TGTGCCAGCAGCTTAGATGGACAGTCTTCTGGAAACACCATATATTTT
once TRBJ1-2 TRBD1 TRBV27 CASSPWTGNGHGYTF TGTGCCAGCAGTCCGTGGACAGGGAATGGGCACGGCTACACCTTC
. TRBJ2-5 TRBD1 TRBV2 CASSGDRGPGTQYF TGTGCCAGCAGCGGGGACAGGGGCCCTGGGACCCAGTACTTC
. TRBJ2-5 TRBD2 TRBV7-2 CASSLGGGVETQYF TGTGCCAGCAGCTTAGGCGGGGGGGTGGAGACCCAGTACTTC
. TRBJ2-1 . TRBV7-9 CASSHRVYNEQFF TGTGCCAGCAGCCACAGGGTCTACAATGAGCAGTTCTTC
. TRBJ1-2 . TRBV11-2 CASSLAGWGYTF TGTGCCAGCAGCTTAGCCGGGTGGGGCTACACCTTC
. TRBJ1-3 . TRBV28 CASSLRGIGNTIYF TGTGCCAGCAGCCTCAGGGGAATTGGAAACACCATATATTTT
. TRBJ2-5 . TRBV19 CASSMSRQETQYF TGTGCCAGTAGTATGAGTCGGCAAGAGACCCAGTACTTC